These 25 T cell receptor beta chains came from one sample sequenced in a study of CD8 T cells in ankylosing spondylitis. A single record per CDR3 protein comes from TCRdb applying MiXCR to the 5' RACE reads. Seen here are about 150,000 distinct CDR3 sequences, about 6.7% observed once, and the top ten hold around 12%. The material sequenced was blood, either unsorted or a sorted T cell fraction (not recorded which). Receptors originate from a female donor with ankylosing spondylitis or in good health (not recorded which).

This clonotype has a count of ten or more. This chain joins TRBV7-3 and TRBJ1-1; D is possibly TRBD1 (5 bases). This CDR3 is 14 amino acids long. V was trimmed by 6 bases and J by 1 base, leaving 12 bases between them. Germline CDR1 reads SGHTA; CDR2 reads FQGTGA. The CDR3, as DNA: TGTGCCAGCAGAGGGGCCGGCGGGAACACTGAAGCTTTCTTT. Its protein product is CASRGAGGNTEAFF.

This clonotype showed up many times. DNA of the CDR3: TGCGCCAGCAGCTTCAGCGGGGGGACCTACGAGCAGTACTTC. Its protein product is CASSFSGGTYEQYF. The chain recombines TRBV5-1 with TRBJ2-7, with 9 bases fitting TRBD2. Per germline, CDR1 SGHRS and CDR2 YFSETQ. V was pared by 2 bases and J by 2 bases, with 2 bases of the junction left unmatched. The CDR3 contains 14 residues.

The sample holds many counts of this clonotype. J is TRBJ1-2 and V is TRBV5-1, with no clear D. The CDR3 spans 12 residues. Per the germline V gene, CDR1 is SGHRS and CDR2 is YFSETQ. V lost 0 bases and J 8 bases, leaving 8 bases between the germline ends. CDR3 DNA: TGCGCCAGCAGCTTGGTCCCGTCCGGCTACACCTTC. Translating gives CASSLVPSGYTF.

The V gene is TRBV12-5, the J gene TRBJ2-7, with a tentative D call TRBD2 (5 bases). Trimming cost V 6 bases and J 7 bases, with 10 bases left between them. The CDR3 contains 11 residues. Per germline, CDR1 LGHNT and CDR2 FRNRAP. CDR3 DNA sequence: TGTGCTAGTGGCCTGCGGGTTGAGCAGTACTTC. Translating gives CASGLRVEQYF.

The chain combines TRBV11-1 with TRBJ2-1, with TRBD2 identical over 7 bases. This CDR3 contains 16 residues. Germline V gives CDR1 SGHAT, CDR2 FQDESV (reference sequence). The V gene end was trimmed by 5 bases and the J gene end by 9 bases; junction bases not matched to a gene: 16. The CDR3 bases are TGTGCCAGCAGCCTGGGGGTCAGCGGGGCCTACGGTGAGCAGTTCTTC. Residues: CASSLGVSGAYGEQFF.

The chain uses TRBV5-4 and TRBJ2-7, with D unclear. The V gene's germline CDR1 is SGHNT and CDR2 YYREEE (reference sequence). CDR3 length: 16 amino acids. Trimming pared 0 bases from V and 6 bases from J, leaving 19 bases between. The CDR3: CASSLGVTRKGSEQYF. CDR3 nucleotides: TGTGCCAGCAGCTTGGGGGTTACGCGGAAGGGAAGCGAGCAGTACTTC.

This clonotype was counted many times. CDR3 amino acids: CSAAEGQETQYF. DNA for the CDR3: TGCAGTGCAGCCGAGGGGCAAGAGACCCAGTACTTC. The chain joins TRBV20-1 to TRBJ2-5, with D perhaps matching TRBD1 or TRBD2 (5 bases each). This CDR3 comprises 12 residues. Germline loops: CDR1 DFQATT, CDR2 SNEGSKA (reference sequence). V gave up 6 bases and J gave up 2 bases, with 10 bases separating them.

This clonotype was counted at least ten times. The chain carries TRBV28 and TRBJ2-1; D gene unclear. V gave up 7 bases and J gave up 4 bases, with 17 bases separating them. This CDR3 is built from 15 residues. Germline CDR1 reads MDHEN; CDR2 reads SYDVKM. CDR3: CASIPSPPTYNEQFF. The CDR3 nucleotides are TGTGCCAGCATCCCAAGCCCTCCCACATACAATGAGCAGTTCTTC.

This clonotype was detected many times. V and J are TRBV7-2 and TRBJ2-1; a weak D match, TRBD1 (5 bases). The CDR3 extends over 12 amino acids. Germline CDR1 and CDR2: SGHTA and FQGNSA. V was trimmed by 5 bases and J by 10 bases, leaving 12 bases between them. This chain's CDR3 is CASSPGAREQFF. The CDR3 coding sequence is TGTGCCAGCAGCCCTGGGGCTCGGGAGCAGTTCTTC.

Ten or more counts support this clonotype. This chain connects TRBV11-3 to TRBJ1-1, with D perhaps matching TRBD1 (5 bases). This CDR3 comprises 13 residues. The germline CDR1 and CDR2 sequences are SGHNT and YENEEA. The ends were cut back, 4 bases at V and 5 bases at J, with 11 bases in the middle. CDR3 residues: CASSSRGWTEAFF. CDR3 bases: TGTGCCAGCAGCTCACGGGGGTGGACTGAAGCTTTCTTT.

This clonotype was seen at least ten times. The chain couples TRBV28 to TRBJ2-7; 9 nucleotides align to TRBD1. Per germline, CDR1 MDHEN and CDR2 SYDVKM. The CDR3 spans 16 residues. V lost 5 bases, J lost 5 bases, and 13 bases stayed unmatched. Here the CDR3 DNA reads TGTGCCAGCAGTGGGACGGGGACAGGGATAACGAACGAGCAGTACTTC. Translating gives CASSGTGTGITNEQYF.

This clonotype was observed at least ten times. The rearrangement joins TRBV11-2 to TRBJ2-6, with D tentatively TRBD2 (6 bases). The CDR3 is made up of 18 amino acids. The V and J ends lost 2 bases and 11 bases respectively, with 25 bases between them. Per the germline V gene, CDR1 is SGHAT and CDR2 is FQNNGV. The CDR3 DNA reads as TGTGCCAGCAGCTTAAGGGGCAATGGGTGGGGGGAAAAACACGTCCTGACTTTC. Its protein is CASSLRGNGWGEKHVLTF.

At least ten counts were recorded for this clonotype. CDR3: CASSEGQPGQPQHF. As DNA, the CDR3 is TGTGCCAGCAGTGAAGGGCAACCCGGTCAGCCCCAGCATTTT. The rearrangement uses TRBV6-1 and TRBJ1-5; D is undetermined. The CDR3 consists of 14 residues. Germline V gene sequence: CDR1 MNHNS, CDR2 SASEGT. V was pared by 1 base and J by 6 bases, with 10 bases between.

In its sample, this clonotype was seen many times. The chain joins TRBV3-1 to TRBJ2-3, with 9 bases lining up with TRBD1. J was trimmed by 4 bases and V by 3 bases; bases with no gene match: 11. Germline CDR1 is LGHDT and CDR2 is YNNKEL (reference sequence). The length of the CDR3 is 17 residues. CDR3 in DNA: TGTGCCAGCAGCCACCGAAGCACCGGGACAGGGCCAGATACGCAGTATTTT. Translation: CASSHRSTGTGPDTQYF.

Remarks on this clonotype: One junction end does not reproduce the germline sequence, and a read error may be involved. The chain recombines TRBV29-1 with TRBJ2-5; tentatively, D is TRBD2 (6 bases). The CDR3 is made up of 12 amino acids. Germline assignment: CDR1 SQVTM and CDR2 ANQGSEA. Here the CDR3 DNA reads TGCAGCGTAGGAGGGGCGCAAGAGGCCCAGTACTTC. This gives the protein CSVGGAQEAQYF. Variable domain in full (rest from reference TRBV29-1 and TRBJ2-5): SAVISQKPSRDICQRGTSLTIQCQVDSQVTMMFWYRQQPGQSLTLIATANQGSEATYESGFVIDKFPISRPNLTFSTLTVSNMSPEDSSIYLCSVGGAQEAQYFGPGTRLLVL.

This clonotype turned up a few times. The chain employs TRBV28 and TRBJ1-2; 9 positions agree with TRBD1. V lost 11 bases, J lost 8 bases, and 9 bases stayed unmatched. The CDR3 contains 12 residues. CDR1 and CDR2 (germline): MDHEN, SYDVKM. CDR3 DNA: TGTGCCGGTCGGACAGGGGTAAGCGGCTACACCTTC. It is translated as CAGRTGVSGYTF.

This clonotype was counted ten times or more. V and J are TRBV25-1 and TRBJ2-7, with unresolved D. The V end was cut by 8 bases, the J end by 0 bases, with 8 bases between. The CDR3 has 12 amino acids. Germline CDR1 and CDR2: MGHDK and SYGVNS. The CDR3 sequence is CASRGNSYEQYF. The CDR3 nucleotides read TGTGCCAGCCGTGGGAACTCCTACGAGCAGTACTTC.

The table lists this clonotype with many counts. The chain combines TRBV20-1 with TRBJ1-3, with D perhaps matching TRBD1 (6 bases). Per the germline V gene, CDR1 is DFQATT and CDR2 is SNEGSKA (reference sequence). V dropped 6 bases and J dropped 0 bases, with 12 bases sitting between them. The CDR3 has 14 residues. CDR3 region: CSAKQGGSGNTIYF. The CDR3 DNA sequence: TGCAGTGCGAAACAGGGCGGCTCTGGAAACACCATATATTTT.

The chain couples TRBV20-1 to TRBJ2-3; D may correspond to TRBD1 or TRBD2 (6 bases each). Germline lookup yields CDR1 DFQATT and CDR2 SNEGSKA (reference sequence). The CDR3 loop spans 14 amino acids. Trimming took off 3 bases at V and 5 bases at J, with 15 bases between the two ends. CDR3 DNA: TGCAGTGCTAGCAGAGGGGGGCGGGTAGATACGCAGTATTTT. It specifies CSASRGGRVDTQYF.

This clonotype was counted ten times or more. CDR3 bases: TGTGCCACCAGTGGACTAGCGGGGGGGACTGAGCAGTTCTTC. This gives the protein CATSGLAGGTEQFF. The V and J genes are TRBV24-1 and TRBJ2-1; the match to TRBD2 covers 14 bases. Germline V gives CDR1 KGHDR, CDR2 SFDVKD. This CDR3 has 14 residues. The V segment lost 5 bases and the J segment 9 bases; nucleotides outside the gene matches: 2.

This clonotype was found many times. The rearrangement links TRBV7-8 to TRBJ2-7; D perhaps matches TRBD2 (7 bases). V was shortened by 5 bases and J by 4 bases, with 18 bases between the two germline ends. The germline V gene encodes CDR1 SGHVS and CDR2 FQNEAQ. The length of the CDR3 is 15 residues. The CDR3 loop is CASSLGGGAEYEQYF. The CDR3 DNA follows: TGTGCCAGCAGCCTAGGGGGGGGGGCCGAGTACGAGCAGTACTTC.

This clonotype has a count of ten or more. The chain has TRBV6-5 and TRBJ2-2; 7 bases map to TRBD1. Germline CDR1 reads MNHEY; CDR2 reads SVGAGI. V dropped 2 bases and J dropped 0; count of bases not matched to a gene: 6. This CDR3 contains 17 residues. CDR3 residues: CASSYPLGGANTGELFF. CDR3 bases: TGTGCCAGCAGTTACCCGTTAGGGGGCGCGAACACCGGGGAGCTGTTTTTT.

The table lists this clonotype with a few counts. The J gene is TRBJ2-3, the V gene TRBV12-3 or TRBV12-4, with 9 bases aligning to TRBD2. V dropped 7 bases and J dropped 7; count of bases not matched to a gene: 12. This CDR3 has 15 residues. CDR3 sequence reads: CASTRVRGGQNTQYF. CDR3 in DNA: TGTGCCAGCACCAGAGTGCGGGGGGGGCAGAATACGCAGTATTTT.

This clonotype was found many times. The chain links TRBV9 to TRBJ2-3; D possibly corresponds to TRBD1 (6 bases). CDR1 is SGDLS and CDR2 is YYNGEE in the germline V gene. This CDR3 is 16 amino acids long. V lost 4 bases and J lost 0, with 15 bases in between. As DNA, the CDR3 is TGTGCCAGCAGCCTCACAGGGAGAGGTAGCACAGATACGCAGTATTTT. The encoded protein is CASSLTGRGSTDTQYF.

This clonotype was seen ten or more times. The chain couples TRBV7-2 to TRBJ1-2, with 7 bases identical to TRBD1. The germline V gene encodes CDR1 SGHTA and CDR2 FQGNSA. V shed 2 bases and J 3 bases; nucleotides not matched to a gene: 3. The CDR3 is 14 amino acids. The DNA for the CDR3 is TGTGCCAGCAGCTTAACCAGGGGGGACTATGGCTACACCTTC. Translation gives CASSLTRGDYGYTF.